This T cell receptor beta chain was recovered during a study of blood T cell repertoires in COVID-19. The CDR3 runs to 17 residues. Trimming removed 2 bases from V and 6 bases from J, with 20 bases in between. Per the germline V gene, CDR1 is LNHNV and CDR2 is YYDKDF (reference sequence). Only in-frame clones appear in the TCRdb table, and some are missing; sequencing was by immunoSEQ multiplex PCR. The sample holds about 130,000 clones; around 80% are singletons and the top ten take 9% to 15%. This clonotype originated in a woman aged 55 to 70 with acute or convalescent COVID-19. Sequencing was carried out using peripheral blood. The gene calls are TRBV15 and TRBJ2-1; D remains ambiguous. CDR3 sequence: CATSRPLHSLVINEQFF. The CDR3 DNA follows: TGTGCCACCAGCAGACCCCTCCACTCCCTGGTCATCAATGAGCAGTTCTTC. The variable domain in full, completed from reference TRBV15 and TRBJ2-1, reads DAMVIQNPRYQVTQFGKPVTLSCSQTLNHNVMYWYQQKSSQAPKLLFHYYDKDFNNEADTPDNFQSRRPNTSFCFLDIRSPGLGDTAMYLCATSRPLHSLVINEQFFGPGTRLTVL.